This TCR beta chain came from a study of T-cell memory formation after mild COVID-19. Study-level information: TCR clusters were mostly donor specific.

V was pared by 2 bases and J by 2 bases, with 5 bases between. The V gene's germline CDR1 is SGHRS and CDR2 YFSETQ. This CDR3 comprises 13 residues. 5'RACE with constant-segment primers yielded barcoded, UMI-tagged TCR alpha and TCR beta cDNA libraries. TCRdb ran MiXCR on the 5' RACE reads and lists one entry per CDR3 protein. The table shows about 210,000 distinct CDR3 sequences, with around 26% occurring only once. The sample comprised PBMCs or a T cell subset sorted from them (not recorded which). The TCR sequence derives from an adult woman who had mild COVID-19 (a few samples of this study predate the infection). Cell type and time point are not known. The chain carries TRBV5-1 and TRBJ1-5, with D unresolved. CDR3 nucleotide sequence: TGCGCCAGCAGCTTTCGGGGCAATCAGCCCCAGCATTTT. It encodes CASSFRGNQPQHF.